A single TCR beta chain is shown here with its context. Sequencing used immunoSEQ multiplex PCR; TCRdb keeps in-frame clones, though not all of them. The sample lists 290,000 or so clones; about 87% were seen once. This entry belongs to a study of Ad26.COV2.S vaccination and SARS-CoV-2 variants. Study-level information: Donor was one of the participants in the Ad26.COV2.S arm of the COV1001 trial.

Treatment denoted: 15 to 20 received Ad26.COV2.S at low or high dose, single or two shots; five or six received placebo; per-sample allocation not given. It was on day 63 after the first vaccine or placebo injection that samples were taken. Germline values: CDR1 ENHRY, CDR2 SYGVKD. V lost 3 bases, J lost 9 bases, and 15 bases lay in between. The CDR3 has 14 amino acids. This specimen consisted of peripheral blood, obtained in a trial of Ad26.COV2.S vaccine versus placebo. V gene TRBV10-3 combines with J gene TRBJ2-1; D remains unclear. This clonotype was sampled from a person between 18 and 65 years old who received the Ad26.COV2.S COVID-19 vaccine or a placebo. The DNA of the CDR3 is TGTGCCATCAGTGATGGGGTTCCCCCCGGTGAGCAGTTCTTC. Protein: CAISDGVPPGEQFF.